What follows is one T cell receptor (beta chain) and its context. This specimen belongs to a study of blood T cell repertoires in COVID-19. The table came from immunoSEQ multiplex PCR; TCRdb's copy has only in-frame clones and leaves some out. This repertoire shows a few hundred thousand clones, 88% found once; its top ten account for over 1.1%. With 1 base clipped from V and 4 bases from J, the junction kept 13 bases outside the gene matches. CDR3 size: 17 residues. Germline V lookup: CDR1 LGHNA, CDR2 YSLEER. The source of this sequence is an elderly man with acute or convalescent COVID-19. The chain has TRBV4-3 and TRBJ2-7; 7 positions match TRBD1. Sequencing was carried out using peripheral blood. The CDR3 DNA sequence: TGCGCCAGCAGCCAAGGAACCTCAACAGGGGCTGGATACGAGCAGTACTTC. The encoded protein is CASSQGTSTGAGYEQYF.